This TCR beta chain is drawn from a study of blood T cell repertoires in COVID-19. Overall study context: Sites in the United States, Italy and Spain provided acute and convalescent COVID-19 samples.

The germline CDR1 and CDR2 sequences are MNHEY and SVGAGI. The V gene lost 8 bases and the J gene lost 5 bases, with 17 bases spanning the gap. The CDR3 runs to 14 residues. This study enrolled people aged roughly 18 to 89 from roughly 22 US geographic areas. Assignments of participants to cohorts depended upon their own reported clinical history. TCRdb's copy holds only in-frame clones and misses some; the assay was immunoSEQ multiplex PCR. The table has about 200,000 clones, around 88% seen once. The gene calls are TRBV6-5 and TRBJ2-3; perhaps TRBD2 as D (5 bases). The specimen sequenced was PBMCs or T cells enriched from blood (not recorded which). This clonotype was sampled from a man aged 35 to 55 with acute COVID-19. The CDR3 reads CASARPGFGDTQYF. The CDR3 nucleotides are TGTGCCAGCGCTAGGCCGGGATTCGGAGATACGCAGTATTTT.